Each of the 20 T cell receptor beta chains below was sequenced from the same sample in a study of T cells in Graves' hyperthyroidism and ophthalmopathy. TCR beta CDR3 regions were amplified from RNA transcripts. A set of HTBI primers served as the primers for a first-round RT-PCR of the TCR CDR3. In TCRdb, the multiplex PCR reads were re-called with MiXCR into one record per CDR3 protein. The top ten hold 5% to 6.5% of the sample, which has about 420,000 distinct CDR3 sequences, 12% to 15% seen once. The sample taken for sequencing was blood. These receptors were taken from a woman aged 18-29 years with Graves' hyperthyroidism.

This clonotype occurred a few times. One junction end disagrees with the germline gene, perhaps due to a read error. V gene TRBV10-3 combines with J gene TRBJ1-4; TRBD1 might be the D (5 bases). The CDR3 is 16 residues long. Per the germline V gene, CDR1 is ENHRY and CDR2 is SYGVKD. The CDR3, as DNA: TGTGCCATCAGTGAATCGACGGGGCCGGCTAATGGAAAACTGTTTTTT. Its protein product is CAISESTGPANGKLFF.

The chain uses TRBV20-1 and TRBJ2-7, with D uncertain. Trimming pared 2 bases from V and 0 bases from J, leaving 8 bases between. Germline loops: CDR1 DFQATT, CDR2 SNEGSKA (reference sequence). This CDR3 contains 13 residues. CDR3 bases: TGCAGTGCTAGAATACGGAGCTCCTACGAGCAGTACTTC. This sequence encodes CSARIRSSYEQYF.

This clonotype was detected many times. This chain joins TRBV5-1 and TRBJ2-1, with TRBD2 as a possible D gene (5 bases). The V end lost 0 bases, the J end lost 0 bases, and 7 bases lay between the germline ends. The CDR3 totals 15 residues. In germline, CDR1 is SGHRS, CDR2 YFSETQ. The CDR3 reads CASSLVGSSYNEQFF. As DNA, the CDR3 is TGCGCCAGCAGCTTGGTAGGGAGCTCCTACAATGAGCAGTTCTTC.

This clonotype has more than one count but fewer than ten. The chain recombines TRBV18 with TRBJ2-2; 7 bases map to TRBD1. The J segment lost 1 base and the V segment lost 8 bases, leaving 4 bases of the junction unmatched. CDR1 KGHSH and CDR2 LQKENI come from the germline V gene. CDR3 length: 14 amino acids. The CDR3 protein is CASQGTENTGELFF. CDR3 nucleotide sequence: TGTGCCAGCCAAGGGACAGAGAACACCGGGGAGCTGTTTTTT.

In the case of this clonotype: Lacking the conserved final phenylalanine or tryptophan, this CDR3 likely reflects a read error. The chain carries TRBV6-5 and TRBJ2-1; D is perhaps TRBD1 (5 bases). V gave up 0 bases and J gave up 2 bases, with 8 bases separating them. Germline CDR1 is MNHEY and CDR2 is SVGAGI. The CDR3 runs to 15 residues. DNA for the CDR3: TGTGCCAGCAGTTACTCGCAGGGCCCCTACAATGAGCAGTTCCTC. Protein product: CASSYSQGPYNEQFL.

This clonotype was found a few times. The chain combines TRBV7-9 with TRBJ1-2, with 8 bases lining up with TRBD1. Germline CDR1 is SEHNR and CDR2 is FQNEAQ (reference sequence). CDR3 length: 15 residues. J was trimmed by 4 bases and V by 5 bases; bases with no gene match: 9. The CDR3 nucleotides are TGTGCCAGCAGCCTAGATCACAGGGGGACCTATGGCTACACCTTC. Translated, it gives CASSLDHRGTYGYTF.

The V and J genes are TRBV12-3 or TRBV12-4 and TRBJ1-1, with D possibly being TRBD1 (5 bases). V was shortened by 2 bases and J by 7 bases, with 11 bases between the two germline ends. This CDR3 comprises 13 residues. CDR3 protein: CASSLKQGGEAFF. CDR3 nucleotides: TGTGCCAGCAGTTTAAAGCAGGGTGGTGAAGCTTTCTTT.

The chain joins TRBV13 to TRBJ2-1; D perhaps matches TRBD2 (5 bases). Trimming shortened V by 6 bases and J by 4 bases, and 19 bases separated the two germline ends. Germline assignment: CDR1 PRHDT and CDR2 FYEKMQ (reference sequence). The CDR3 has 16 amino acids. CDR3 in amino acids: CASSVTAASLYNEQFF. CDR3 DNA: TGTGCCAGCAGTGTCACAGCGGCAAGCCTTTACAATGAGCAGTTCTTC.

Many counts were recorded for this clonotype. Here the CDR3 DNA reads TGTGCCAGCAGCGCAGATCGCTCGGACAGGGGCTATGGCTACACCTTC. This codes for CASSADRSDRGYGYTF. The gene calls are TRBV7-2 and TRBJ1-2; TRBD1 matches at 9 bases. This CDR3 has 16 amino acids. CDR1 and CDR2 from the germline V gene are SGHTA and FQGNSA. The V and J ends lost 5 bases and 4 bases, in that order; junction bases with no gene match: 11.

In this sample, this clonotype turned up many times. V and J are TRBV11-2 and TRBJ2-1, with 12 bases that match TRBD2. The germline V gene encodes CDR1 SGHAT and CDR2 FQNNGV. V shed 5 bases, J shed 8 bases, and the junction held 7 bases outside the gene matches. This CDR3 is 15 amino acids long. CDR3 region: CASSPLAGGVDEQFF. CDR3 bases: TGTGCCAGCAGCCCACTAGCGGGAGGTGTGGATGAGCAGTTCTTC.

A remark on this clonotype: Just one base apart from a much larger clone, this may be a read error. The chain recombines TRBV28 with TRBJ2-7; D possibly corresponds to TRBD2 (5 bases). The germline V gene encodes CDR1 MDHEN and CDR2 SYDVKM. The CDR3 runs 15 residues. V was pared by 3 bases and J by 0 bases, with 12 bases between. CDR3 sequence: CASSFTHTSSYEQYF. The CDR3 nucleotides read TGTGCCAGCAGTTTTACCCACACTAGCTCCTACGAGCAGTACTTC.

The rearrangement uses TRBV4-1 and TRBJ1-5; D remains unclear. Deletions cut 4 bases from V and 9 bases from J, with 4 bases between. Germline V CDR1 and CDR2: MGHRA, YSYEKL. CDR3 length: 10 residues. The CDR3 DNA reads as TGCGCCAGCAGCCGGCGGCCCCAGCATTTT. Encoded protein: CASSRRPQHF.

This clonotype was detected many times. The rearrangement uses TRBV30 and TRBJ1-3; D unclear. This CDR3 has 14 amino acids. Germline lookup yields CDR1 GTSNPN and CDR2 SVGIG (reference sequence). V lost 4 bases and J 0 bases, leaving 10 bases between the germline ends. CDR3: CAWTAGLSGNTIYF. DNA for the CDR3: TGTGCCTGGACCGCGGGTCTCTCTGGAAACACCATATATTTT.

The table lists this clonotype with many counts. The V call is TRBV2, the J call TRBJ1-5; no reliable D call. The germline gives CDR1 SNHLY, CDR2 FYNNEI. Trimming stripped 4 bases from V and 2 bases from J, with 3 bases between. The CDR3 has 12 residues. CDR3 DNA sequence: TGTGCCAGCAGTGGTGGCAATCAGCCCCAGCATTTT. Its translation is CASSGGNQPQHF. The whole variable domain, remainder taken from reference TRBV2 and TRBJ1-5, is EPEVTQTPSHQVTQMGQEVILRCVPISNHLYFYWYRQILGQKVEFLVSFYNNEISEKSEIFDDQFSVERPDGSNFTLKIRSTKLEDSAMYFCASSGGNQPQHFGDGTRLSIL.

This clonotype was counted many times. The CDR3 protein is CASSAQDGNTIYF. CDR3 DNA sequence: TGTGCCAGCTCCGCCCAGGATGGAAACACCATATATTTT. The chain links TRBV18 to TRBJ1-3; D gene uncertain. The CDR3 length is 13 residues. The germline V gene has CDR1 KGHSH and CDR2 LQKENI. Trimming stripped 6 bases from V and 3 bases from J, with 9 bases between. Full variable domain (rest looked up from reference TRBV18 and TRBJ1-3): NAGVMQNPRHLVRRRGQEARLRCSPMKGHSHVYWYRQLPEEGLKFMVYLQKENIIDESGMPKERFSAEFPKEGPSILRIQQVVRGDSAAYFCASSAQDGNTIYFGEGSWLTVV.

This chain joins TRBV20-1 and TRBJ1-6; perhaps TRBD1 as D (5 bases). Trimming stripped 7 bases from V and 4 bases from J, with 11 bases between. Germline V lookup: CDR1 DFQATT, CDR2 SNEGSKA (reference sequence). The CDR3 covers 13 residues. The CDR3 loop is CSVQGPYNSPLHF. CDR3 in DNA: TGCAGTGTCCAGGGTCCTTATAATTCACCCCTCCACTTT.

This clonotype appeared many times. The chain recombines TRBV28 with TRBJ1-3; 7 bases map to TRBD1. The CDR3 is 15 amino acids. J lost 1 base, V lost 6 bases, and 6 bases had no gene match. Germline CDR1 is MDHEN and CDR2 is SYDVKM. CDR3 region: CASRDNRGSGNTIYF. In DNA form, the CDR3 reads TGTGCCAGCAGGGACAACAGGGGATCTGGAAACACCATATATTTT. Filled out from reference TRBV28 and TRBJ1-3, the complete variable domain reads DVKVTQSSRYLVKRTGEKVFLECVQDMDHENMFWYRQDPGLGLRLIYFSYDVKMKEKGDIPEGYSVSREKKERFSLILESASTNQTSMYLCASRDNRGSGNTIYFGEGSWLTVV.

In this sample, this clonotype turned up a few times. At one of its ends the junction is not consistent with the germline gene, which may arise from a read error. The V call is TRBV6-2 or TRBV6-3, the J call TRBJ1-2; no clear D. Per germline, CDR1 MNHEY and CDR2 SVGEGT. The CDR3 spans 11 residues. The chain's CDR3 is CVSSPLYGYTF. The CDR3 DNA follows: TGTGTCAGCAGTCCTCTCTACGGCTACACCTTC.

There are many counts of this clonotype. The rearrangement joins TRBV20-1 to TRBJ2-1; 13 bases match TRBD2. Germline assignment: CDR1 DFQATT and CDR2 SNEGSKA (reference sequence). J lost 4 bases, V lost 5 bases, and 8 bases had no gene match. The CDR3 consists of 16 residues. CDR3 DNA sequence: TGCAGTGCTCCCCAGACTAGCGGGAGGATTTACAATGAGCAGTTCTTC. Protein: CSAPQTSGRIYNEQFF.

This clonotype was seen many times. This chain links TRBV2 with TRBJ2-7, with D perhaps TRBD2 (5 bases). CDR1 is SNHLY, CDR2 FYNNEI, per germline. This CDR3 contains 17 residues. V shed 2 bases and J shed 0 bases, with 17 bases lying between them. The CDR3 DNA reads as TGTGCCAGCAGTGAAATGAGGCTAGCCCCGAGCTCCTACGAGCAGTACTTC. It specifies CASSEMRLAPSSYEQYF.